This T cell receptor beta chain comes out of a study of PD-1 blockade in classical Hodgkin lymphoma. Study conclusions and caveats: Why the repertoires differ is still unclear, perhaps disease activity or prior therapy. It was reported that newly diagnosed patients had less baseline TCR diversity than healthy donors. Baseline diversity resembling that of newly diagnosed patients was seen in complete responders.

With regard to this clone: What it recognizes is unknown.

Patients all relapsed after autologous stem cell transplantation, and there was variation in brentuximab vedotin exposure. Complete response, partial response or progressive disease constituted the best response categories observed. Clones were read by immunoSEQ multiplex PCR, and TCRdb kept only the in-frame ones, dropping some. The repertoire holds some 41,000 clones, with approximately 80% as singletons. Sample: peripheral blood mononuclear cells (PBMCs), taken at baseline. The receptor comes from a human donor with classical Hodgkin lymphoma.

This CDR3 reads CASSFTGGRGYTF. As DNA, the CDR3 is TGTGCCAGCAGTTTCACAGGGGGCAGGGGCTACACCTTC. The rearrangement joins TRBV28 to TRBJ1-2; TRBD1 aligns across 9 bases. Trimming at V came to 3 bases and at J to 8 bases, leaving 4 bases not matched to a gene. Per the germline V gene, CDR1 is MDHEN and CDR2 is SYDVKM. The length of the CDR3 is 13 residues.